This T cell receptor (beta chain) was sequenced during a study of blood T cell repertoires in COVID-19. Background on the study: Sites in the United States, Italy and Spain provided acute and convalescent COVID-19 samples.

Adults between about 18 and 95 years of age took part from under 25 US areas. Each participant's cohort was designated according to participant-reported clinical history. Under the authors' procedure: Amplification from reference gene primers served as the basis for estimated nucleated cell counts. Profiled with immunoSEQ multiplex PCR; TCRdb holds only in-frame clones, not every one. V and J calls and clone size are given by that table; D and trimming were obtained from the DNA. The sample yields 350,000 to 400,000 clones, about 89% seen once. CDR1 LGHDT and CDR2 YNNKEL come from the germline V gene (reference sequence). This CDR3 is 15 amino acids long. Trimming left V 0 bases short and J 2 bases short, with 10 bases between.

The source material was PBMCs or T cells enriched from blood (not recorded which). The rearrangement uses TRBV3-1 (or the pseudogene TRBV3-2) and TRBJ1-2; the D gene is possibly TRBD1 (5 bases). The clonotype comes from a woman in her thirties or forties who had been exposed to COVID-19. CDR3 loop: CASSQDSNRNYGYTF. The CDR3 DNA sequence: TGTGCCAGCAGCCAAGATAGTAACAGGAACTATGGCTACACCTTC.